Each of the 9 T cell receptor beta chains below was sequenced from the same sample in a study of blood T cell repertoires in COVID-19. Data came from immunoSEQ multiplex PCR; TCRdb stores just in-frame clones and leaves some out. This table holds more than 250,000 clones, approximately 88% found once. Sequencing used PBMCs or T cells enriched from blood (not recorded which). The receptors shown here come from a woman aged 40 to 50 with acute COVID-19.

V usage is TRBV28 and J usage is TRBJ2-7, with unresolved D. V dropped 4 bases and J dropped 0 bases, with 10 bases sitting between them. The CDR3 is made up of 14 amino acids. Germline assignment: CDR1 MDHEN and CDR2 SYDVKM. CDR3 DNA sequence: TGTGCCAGCAGTTCCCGGGTTCTCTCCTACGAGCAGTACTTC. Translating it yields CASSSRVLSYEQYF.

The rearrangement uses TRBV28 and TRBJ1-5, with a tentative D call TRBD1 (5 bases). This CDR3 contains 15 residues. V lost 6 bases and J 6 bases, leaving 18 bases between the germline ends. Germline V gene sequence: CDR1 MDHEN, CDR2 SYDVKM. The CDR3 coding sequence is TGTGCCAGCAGCCCCCCCGGGGGGGTCGGTCAGCCCCAGCATTTT. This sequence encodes CASSPPGGVGQPQHF.

The CDR3 DNA follows: TGCGCCAGCAGTCAAATGAACAGGCTAGGCTATGGCTACACCTTC. Translation: CASSQMNRLGYGYTF. The chain links TRBV23-1 to TRBJ1-2, with D perhaps TRBD1 (5 bases). TRBV23-1 belongs to the ORF category, with a function that is uncertain. This CDR3 has 15 residues. The V end lost 2 bases, the J end lost 4 bases, and 14 bases lay between the germline ends.

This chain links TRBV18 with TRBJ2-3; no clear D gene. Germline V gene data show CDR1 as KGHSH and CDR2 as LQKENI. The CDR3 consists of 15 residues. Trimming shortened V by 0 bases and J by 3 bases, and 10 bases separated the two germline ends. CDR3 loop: CASSPPFDGTDTQYF. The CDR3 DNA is TGTGCCAGCTCACCACCGTTTGACGGGACAGATACGCAGTATTTT.

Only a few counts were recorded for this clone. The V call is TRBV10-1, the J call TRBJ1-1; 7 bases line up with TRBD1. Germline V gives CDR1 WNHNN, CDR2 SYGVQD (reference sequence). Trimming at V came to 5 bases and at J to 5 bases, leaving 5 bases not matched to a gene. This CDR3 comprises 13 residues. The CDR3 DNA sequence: TGCGCCAGCAGTCTGGACAGGAGGACTGAAGCTTTCTTT. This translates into CASSLDRRTEAFF.

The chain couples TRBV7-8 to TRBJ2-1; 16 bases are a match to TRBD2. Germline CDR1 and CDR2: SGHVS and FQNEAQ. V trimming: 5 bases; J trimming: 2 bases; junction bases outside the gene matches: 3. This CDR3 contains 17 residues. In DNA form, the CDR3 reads TGTGCCAGCAGCCCGGGACTAGCGGGAGGGACCTACAATGAGCAGTTCTTC. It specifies CASSPGLAGGTYNEQFF.

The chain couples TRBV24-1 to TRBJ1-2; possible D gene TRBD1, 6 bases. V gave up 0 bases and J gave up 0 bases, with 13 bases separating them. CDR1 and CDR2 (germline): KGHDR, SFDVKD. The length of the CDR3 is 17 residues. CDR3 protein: CATSDLTGRLANYGYTF. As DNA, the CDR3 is TGTGCCACCAGTGATTTGACAGGGCGGTTGGCTAACTATGGCTACACCTTC.

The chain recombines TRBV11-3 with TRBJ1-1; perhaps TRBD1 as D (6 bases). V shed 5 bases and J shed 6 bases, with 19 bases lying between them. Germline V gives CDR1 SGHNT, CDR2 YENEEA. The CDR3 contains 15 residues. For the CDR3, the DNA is TGTGCCAGCAGCCTAGGGGGTCAGGGCTTGCCTGAAGCTTTCTTT. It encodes CASSLGGQGLPEAFF.

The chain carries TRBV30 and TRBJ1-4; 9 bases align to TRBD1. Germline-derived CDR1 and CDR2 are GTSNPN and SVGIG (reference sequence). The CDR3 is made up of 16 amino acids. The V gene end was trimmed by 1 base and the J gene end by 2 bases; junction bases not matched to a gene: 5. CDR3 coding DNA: TGTGCCTGGAGTGATTGGGGGACAGGGACTAATGAAAAACTGTTTTTT. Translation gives CAWSDWGTGTNEKLFF.